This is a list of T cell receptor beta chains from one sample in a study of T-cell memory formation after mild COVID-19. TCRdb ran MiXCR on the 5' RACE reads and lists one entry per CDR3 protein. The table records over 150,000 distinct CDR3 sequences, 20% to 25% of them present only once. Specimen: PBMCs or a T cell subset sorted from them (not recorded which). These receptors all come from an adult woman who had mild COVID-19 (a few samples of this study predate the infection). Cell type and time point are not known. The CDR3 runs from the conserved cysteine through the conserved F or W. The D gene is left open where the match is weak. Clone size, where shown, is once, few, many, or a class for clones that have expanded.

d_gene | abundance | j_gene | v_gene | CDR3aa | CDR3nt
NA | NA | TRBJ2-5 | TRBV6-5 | CASRHGYRRPEAQYF | TGTGCCAGCAGGCACGGGTATCGACGGCCCGAGGCCCAGTACTTC
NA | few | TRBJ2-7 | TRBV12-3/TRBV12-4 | CASSLRSDEQYF | TGTGCCAGCAGTTTAAGATCGGACGAGCAGTACTTC
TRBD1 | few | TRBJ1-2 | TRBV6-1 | CASSEGQGAFGYTF | TGTGCCAGCAGTGAAGGACAGGGGGCGTTTGGCTACACCTTC
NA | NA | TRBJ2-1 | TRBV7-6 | CASRLGGGEQFF | TGTGCCAGCCGCTTAGGGGGAGGGGAGCAGTTCTTC
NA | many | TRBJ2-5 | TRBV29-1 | CSVDRAETQYF | TGCAGCGTTGATAGGGCGGAGACCCAGTACTTC
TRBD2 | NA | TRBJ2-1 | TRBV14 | CASSKGTSGSSKNEQFF | TGTGCCAGCAGCAAGGGGACTAGCGGGAGTAGTAAAAATGAGCAGTTCTTC
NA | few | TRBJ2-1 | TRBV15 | CATSSRGDYNEQFF | TGTGCCACCAGCAGTAGAGGGGACTACAATGAGCAGTTCTTC
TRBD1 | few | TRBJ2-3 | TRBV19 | CASSVIGTGTDTQYF | TGTGCCAGTAGTGTCATCGGGACAGGGACAGATACGCAGTATTTT
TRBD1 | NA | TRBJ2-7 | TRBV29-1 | CSVRTGRNEQYF | TGCAGCGTTCGGACAGGACGGAACGAGCAGTACTTC
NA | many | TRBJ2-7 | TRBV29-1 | CSDTRGRNFSYEQYF | TGCAGCGACACGAGGGGACGGAATTTTTCCTACGAGCAGTACTTC
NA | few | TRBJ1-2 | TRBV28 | CASSLGGNGYTF | TGTGCCAGCAGTTTAGGGGGCAATGGCTACACCTTC
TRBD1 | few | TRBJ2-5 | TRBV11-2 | CASSLGATGAEETQYF | TGTGCCAGCAGCTTAGGAGCGACAGGGGCCGAGGAGACCCAGTACTTC
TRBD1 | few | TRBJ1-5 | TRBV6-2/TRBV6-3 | CASSSPTGTLSYQPQHF | TGTGCCAGCAGTTCACCGACAGGGACCCTCTCATATCAGCCCCAGCATTTT
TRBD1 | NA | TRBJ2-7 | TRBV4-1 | CASSQGPQGAYEQYF | TGCGCCAGCAGCCAGGGACCCCAGGGGGCTTACGAGCAGTACTTC
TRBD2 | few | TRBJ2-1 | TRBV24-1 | CATSEVAGGIEQFF | TGTGCCACCAGTGAGGTAGCGGGAGGGATTGAGCAGTTCTTC
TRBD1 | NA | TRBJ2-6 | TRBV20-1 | CSARDGTGLSGANVLTF | TGCAGTGCTAGAGACGGGACAGGACTCTCTGGGGCCAACGTCCTGACTTTC
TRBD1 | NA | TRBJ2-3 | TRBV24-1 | CATSDLGTGDIARTDTQYF | TGTGCCACCAGTGATTTGGGGACAGGGGATATCGCACGCACAGATACGCAGTATTTT
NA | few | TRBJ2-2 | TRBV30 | CAWFARNTGELFF | TGTGCCTGGTTCGCGCGGAACACCGGGGAGCTGTTTTTT
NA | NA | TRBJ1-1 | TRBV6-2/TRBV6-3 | CASRPTVGNTEAFF | TGTGCCAGCAGGCCCACGGTGGGGAACACTGAAGCTTTCTTT
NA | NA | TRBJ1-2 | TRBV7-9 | CASSSTQGFPIGYTF | TGTGCCAGCAGCTCTACTCAGGGTTTTCCTATTGGCTACACCTTC
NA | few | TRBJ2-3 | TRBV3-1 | CASSQNHDWGYTDTQYF | TGTGCCAGCAGCCAAAATCACGATTGGGGGTACACAGATACGCAGTATTTT
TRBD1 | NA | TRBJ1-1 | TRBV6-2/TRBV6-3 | CASSQQGIGEAFF | TGTGCCAGCAGTCAACAGGGGATCGGTGAAGCTTTCTTT
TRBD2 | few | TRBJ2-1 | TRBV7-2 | CASSSRGGVYNEQFF | TGTGCCAGCAGCTCCCGTGGGGGGGTCTACAATGAGCAGTTCTTC
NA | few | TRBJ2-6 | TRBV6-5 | CASSYSSGATWGANVLTF | TGTGCCAGCAGTTACTCGTCGGGAGCCACCTGGGGGGCCAACGTCCTGACTTTC
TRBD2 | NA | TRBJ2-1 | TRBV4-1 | CASSLSSGRSYNEQFF | TGCGCCAGCAGCCTTTCTAGCGGGAGGTCGTACAATGAGCAGTTCTTC
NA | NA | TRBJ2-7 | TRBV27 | CASSLSDFHEQYF | TGTGCCAGCAGTCTCTCGGACTTTCACGAGCAGTACTTC
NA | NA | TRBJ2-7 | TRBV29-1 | CSVEDMGDRSHSYEQYF | TGCAGCGTTGAAGATATGGGTGACAGGTCTCACTCCTACGAGCAGTACTTC
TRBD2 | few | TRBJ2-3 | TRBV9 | CASSQGTAGGGTDTQYF | TGTGCCAGCAGCCAAGGAACAGCGGGGGGGGGCACAGATACGCAGTATTTT
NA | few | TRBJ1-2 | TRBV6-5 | CASSYSSGPYGYTF | TGTGCCAGCAGTTACTCATCCGGGCCCTATGGCTACACCTTC
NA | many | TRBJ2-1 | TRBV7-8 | CASSLTGQQFF | TGTGCCAGCAGCTTAACGGGACAGCAGTTCTTC
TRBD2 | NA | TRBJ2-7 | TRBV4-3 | CASSQGRLAYEQYF | TGCGCCAGCAGCCAAGGGAGACTAGCATACGAGCAGTACTTC
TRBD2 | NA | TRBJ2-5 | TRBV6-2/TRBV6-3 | CASSDPGLAGYQETQYF | TGTGCCAGCAGTGACCCCGGACTAGCGGGGTACCAAGAGACCCAGTACTTC
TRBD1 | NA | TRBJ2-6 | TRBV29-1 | CSVPTGGRSGANVLTF | TGCAGCGTCCCGACAGGGGGACGATCTGGGGCCAACGTCCTGACTTTC
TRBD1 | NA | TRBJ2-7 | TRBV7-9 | CASSLPGQELVSF | TGTGCCAGCAGCCTCCCGGGACAGGAATTGGTGAGCTTC
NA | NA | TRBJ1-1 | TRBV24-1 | CATSVPTYTEAFF | TGTGCCACCAGTGTCCCAACTTACACTGAAGCTTTCTTT
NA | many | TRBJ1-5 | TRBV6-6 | CASRSKSGPAGQPQHF | TGTGCCAGCAGATCCAAATCGGGGCCTGCCGGACAGCCCCAGCATTTT
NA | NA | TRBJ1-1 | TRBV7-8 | CASSLLGGSGTEAFF | TGTGCCAGCAGCTTGCTGGGGGGCTCGGGCACTGAAGCTTTCTTT
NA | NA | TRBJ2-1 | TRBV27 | CASSLGSAGYNEQFF | TGTGCCAGCAGTTTGGGTTCAGCCGGGTACAATGAGCAGTTCTTC
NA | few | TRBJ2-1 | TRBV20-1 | CSAPGVGSYNEQFF | TGCAGTGCTCCCGGGGTCGGCTCCTACAATGAGCAGTTCTTC
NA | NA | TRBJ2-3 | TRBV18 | CASLYTDTQYF | TGTGCCAGCTTGTACACAGATACGCAGTATTTT
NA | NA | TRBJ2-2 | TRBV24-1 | CATSDRTGHNTGELFF | TGTGCCACCAGTGACCGGACGGGACACAACACCGGGGAGCTGTTTTTT
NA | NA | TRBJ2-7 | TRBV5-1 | CASSLGLGNYEQYF | TGCGCCAGCAGCTTGGGACTAGGGAACTACGAGCAGTACTTC
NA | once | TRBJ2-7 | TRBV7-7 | CASSLTRPGEQYF | TGTGCTAGCAGCTTAACAAGACCCGGGGAGCAGTACTTC
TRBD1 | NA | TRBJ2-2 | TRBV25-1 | CASGGTGGTGELFF | TGTGCCAGCGGCGGGACAGGGGGCACCGGGGAGCTGTTTTTT
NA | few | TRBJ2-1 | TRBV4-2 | CASSQDRVYEQFF | TGTGCCAGCAGCCAAGATCGGGTATATGAGCAGTTCTTC
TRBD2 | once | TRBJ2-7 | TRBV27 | CASSYTSDYEQYF | TGTGCCAGCAGTTACACTAGCGACTACGAGCAGTACTTC
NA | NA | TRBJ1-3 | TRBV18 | CASSPPDLLEDTIYF | TGTGCCAGCTCACCGCCGGACCTTCTGGAGGACACCATATATTTT
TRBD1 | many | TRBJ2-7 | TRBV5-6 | CASSVPLGQGAGEQYF | TGTGCCAGCAGCGTACCCCTCGGACAGGGGGCGGGGGAGCAGTACTTC